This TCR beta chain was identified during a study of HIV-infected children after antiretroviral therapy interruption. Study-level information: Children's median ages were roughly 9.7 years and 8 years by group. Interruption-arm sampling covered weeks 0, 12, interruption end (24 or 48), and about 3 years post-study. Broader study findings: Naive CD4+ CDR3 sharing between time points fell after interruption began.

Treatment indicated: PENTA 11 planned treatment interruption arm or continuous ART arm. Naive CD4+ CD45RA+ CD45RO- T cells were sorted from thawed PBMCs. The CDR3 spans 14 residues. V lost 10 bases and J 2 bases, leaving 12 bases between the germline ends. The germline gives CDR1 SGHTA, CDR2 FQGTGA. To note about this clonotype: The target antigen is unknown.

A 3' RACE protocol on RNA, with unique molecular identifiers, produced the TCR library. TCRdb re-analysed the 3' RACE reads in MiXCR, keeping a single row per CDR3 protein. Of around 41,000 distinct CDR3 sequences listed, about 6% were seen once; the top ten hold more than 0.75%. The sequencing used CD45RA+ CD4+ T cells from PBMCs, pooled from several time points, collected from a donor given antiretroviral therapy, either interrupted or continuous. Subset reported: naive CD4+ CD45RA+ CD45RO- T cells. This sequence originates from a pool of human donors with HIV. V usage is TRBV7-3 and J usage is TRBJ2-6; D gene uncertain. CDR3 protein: CATGPLPGANVLTF. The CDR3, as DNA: TGTGCCACCGGGCCCCTTCCTGGGGCCAACGTCCTGACTTTC.